This entry features one T cell receptor beta chain sequence. This sample was taken from a study of blood T cell repertoires in COVID-19. Study-wide background: PBMCs, B-cell-depleted T cells, or T cells were the source of the cDNA or gDNA that made up the material.

This CDR3 comprises 15 residues. Germline trimming cut 4 bases from V and 1 base from J; bases unmatched to any gene: 4. Germline V gene lookup returns CDR1 SGHRS and CDR2 YFSETQ. The repertoire was sequenced with immunoSEQ multiplex PCR; TCRdb's copy has only in-frame clones and lacks some. Among about 30,000 clones listed, 87% were seen once. This TCR was recovered from a man in his 60s with active COVID-19. This sequence joins TRBV5-1 and TRBJ2-1, with 8 positions matching TRBD1. Source material: peripheral blood. The CDR3 DNA reads TGCGCCAGCAGCCCATGGACAGGGTCCTACAATGAGCAGTTCTTC. It codes for CASSPWTGSYNEQFF.